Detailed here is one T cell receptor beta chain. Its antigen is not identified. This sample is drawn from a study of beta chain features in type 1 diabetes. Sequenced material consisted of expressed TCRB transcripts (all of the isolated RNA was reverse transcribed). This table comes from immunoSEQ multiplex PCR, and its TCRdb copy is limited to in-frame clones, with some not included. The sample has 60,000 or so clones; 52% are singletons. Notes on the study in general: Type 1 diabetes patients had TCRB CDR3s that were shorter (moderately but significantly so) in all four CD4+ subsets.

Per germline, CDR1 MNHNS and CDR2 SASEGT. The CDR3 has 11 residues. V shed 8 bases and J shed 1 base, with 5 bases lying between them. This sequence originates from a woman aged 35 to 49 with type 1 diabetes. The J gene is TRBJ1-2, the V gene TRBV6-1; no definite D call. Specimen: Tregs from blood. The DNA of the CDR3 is TGTGCCAGCTGGCATAACTATGGCTACACCTTC. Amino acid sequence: CASWHNYGYTF.